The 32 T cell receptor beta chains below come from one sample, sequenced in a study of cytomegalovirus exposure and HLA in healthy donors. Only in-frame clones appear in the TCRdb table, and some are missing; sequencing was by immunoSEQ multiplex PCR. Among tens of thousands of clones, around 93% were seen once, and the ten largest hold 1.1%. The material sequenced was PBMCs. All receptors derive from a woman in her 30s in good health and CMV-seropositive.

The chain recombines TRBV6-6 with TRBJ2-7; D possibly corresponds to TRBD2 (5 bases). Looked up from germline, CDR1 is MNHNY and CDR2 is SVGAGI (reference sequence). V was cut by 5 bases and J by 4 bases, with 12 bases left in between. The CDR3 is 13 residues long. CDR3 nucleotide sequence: TGTGCCAGCAGTCCCCGGGCGGGTTACGAGCAGTACTTC. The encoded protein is CASSPRAGYEQYF.

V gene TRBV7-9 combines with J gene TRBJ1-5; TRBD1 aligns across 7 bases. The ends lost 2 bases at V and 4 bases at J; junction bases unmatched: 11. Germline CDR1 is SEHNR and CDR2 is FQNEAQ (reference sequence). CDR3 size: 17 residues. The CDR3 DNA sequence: TGTGCCAGCAGCTTATCTATAGGGACAGAAACAAATCAGCCCCAGCATTTT. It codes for CASSLSIGTETNQPQHF.

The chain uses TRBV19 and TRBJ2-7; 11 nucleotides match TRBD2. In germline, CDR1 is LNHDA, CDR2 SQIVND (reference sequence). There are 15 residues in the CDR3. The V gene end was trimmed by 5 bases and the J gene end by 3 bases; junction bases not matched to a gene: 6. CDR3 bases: TGTGCCAGTAGTTCGATGGGACTAGCGGACTACGAGCAGTACTTC. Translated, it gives CASSSMGLADYEQYF.

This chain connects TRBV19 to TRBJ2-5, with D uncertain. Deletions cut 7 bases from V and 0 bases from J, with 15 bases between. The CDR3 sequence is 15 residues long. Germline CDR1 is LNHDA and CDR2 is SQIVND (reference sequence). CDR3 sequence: CASKRLPTDQETQYF. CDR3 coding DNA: TGTGCCAGTAAGAGGCTACCCACGGACCAAGAGACCCAGTACTTC.

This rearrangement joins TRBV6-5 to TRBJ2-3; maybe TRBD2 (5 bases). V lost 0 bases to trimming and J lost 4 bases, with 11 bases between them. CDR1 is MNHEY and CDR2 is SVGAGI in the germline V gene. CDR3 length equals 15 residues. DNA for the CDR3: TGTGCCAGCAGTTACTCGGAGGCTGTGGCAGATACGCAGTATTTT. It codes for CASSYSEAVADTQYF.

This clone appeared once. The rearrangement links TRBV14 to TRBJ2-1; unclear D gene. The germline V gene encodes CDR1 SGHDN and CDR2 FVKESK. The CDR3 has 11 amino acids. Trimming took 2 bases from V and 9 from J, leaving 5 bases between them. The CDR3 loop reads CASSQILEQFF. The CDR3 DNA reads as TGTGCCAGCAGCCAAATCCTTGAGCAGTTCTTC.

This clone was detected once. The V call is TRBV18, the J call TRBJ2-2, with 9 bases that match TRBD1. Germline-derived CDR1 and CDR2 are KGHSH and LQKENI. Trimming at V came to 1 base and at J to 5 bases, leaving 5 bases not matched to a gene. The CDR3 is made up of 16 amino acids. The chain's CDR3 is CASSPLPGQGTGELFF. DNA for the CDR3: TGTGCCAGCTCACCACTTCCGGGACAGGGAACCGGGGAGCTGTTTTTT.

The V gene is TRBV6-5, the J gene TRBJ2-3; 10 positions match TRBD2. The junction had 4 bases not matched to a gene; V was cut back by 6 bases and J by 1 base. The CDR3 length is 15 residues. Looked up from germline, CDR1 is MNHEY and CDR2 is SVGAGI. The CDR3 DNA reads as TGTGCCAGCAGCCCCGGACTAGCGGGCACAGATACGCAGTATTTT. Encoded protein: CASSPGLAGTDTQYF.

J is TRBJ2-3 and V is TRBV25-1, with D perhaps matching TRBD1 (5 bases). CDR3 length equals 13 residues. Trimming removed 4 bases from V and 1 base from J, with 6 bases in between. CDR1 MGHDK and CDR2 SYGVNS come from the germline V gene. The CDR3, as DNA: TGTGCCAGCAGTGTGACAGGCACAGATACGCAGTATTTT. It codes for CASSVTGTDTQYF.

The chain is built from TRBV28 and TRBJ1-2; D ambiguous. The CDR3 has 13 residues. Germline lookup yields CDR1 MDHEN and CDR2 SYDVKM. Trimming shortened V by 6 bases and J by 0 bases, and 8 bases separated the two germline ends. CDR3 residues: CASRATANYGYTF. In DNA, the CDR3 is TGTGCCAGCAGGGCTACAGCTAACTATGGCTACACCTTC.

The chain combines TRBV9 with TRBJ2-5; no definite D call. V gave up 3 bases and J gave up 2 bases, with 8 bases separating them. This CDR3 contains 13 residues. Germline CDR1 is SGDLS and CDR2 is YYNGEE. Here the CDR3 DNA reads TGTGCCAGCAGCGGACACAGTCAAGAGACCCAGTACTTC. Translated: CASSGHSQETQYF.

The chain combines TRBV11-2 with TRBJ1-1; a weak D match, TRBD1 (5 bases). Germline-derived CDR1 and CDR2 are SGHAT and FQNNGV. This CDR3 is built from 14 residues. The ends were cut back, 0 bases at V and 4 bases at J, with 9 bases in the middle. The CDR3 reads CASSLDGGTTEAFF. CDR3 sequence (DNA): TGTGCCAGCAGCTTAGATGGGGGGACCACTGAAGCTTTCTTT. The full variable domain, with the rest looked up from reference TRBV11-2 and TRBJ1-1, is EAGVAQSPRYKIIEKRQSVAFWCNPISGHATLYWYQQILGQGPKLLIQFQNNGVVDDSQLPKDRFSAERLKGVDSTLKIQPAKLEDSAVYLCASSLDGGTTEAFFGQGTRLTVV.

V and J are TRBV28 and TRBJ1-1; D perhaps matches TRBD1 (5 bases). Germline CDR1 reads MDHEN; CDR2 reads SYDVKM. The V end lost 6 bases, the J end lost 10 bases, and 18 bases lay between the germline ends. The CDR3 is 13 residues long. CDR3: CASRGGIGKPAFF. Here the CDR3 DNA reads TGTGCCAGCAGGGGGGGAATAGGGAAGCCAGCTTTCTTT.

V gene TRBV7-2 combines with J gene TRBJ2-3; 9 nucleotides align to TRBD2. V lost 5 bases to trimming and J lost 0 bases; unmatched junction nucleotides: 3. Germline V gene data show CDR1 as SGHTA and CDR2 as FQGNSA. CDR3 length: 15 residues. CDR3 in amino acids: CASSPSGTSTDTQYF. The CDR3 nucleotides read TGTGCCAGCAGCCCTAGCGGGACTAGCACAGATACGCAGTATTTT.

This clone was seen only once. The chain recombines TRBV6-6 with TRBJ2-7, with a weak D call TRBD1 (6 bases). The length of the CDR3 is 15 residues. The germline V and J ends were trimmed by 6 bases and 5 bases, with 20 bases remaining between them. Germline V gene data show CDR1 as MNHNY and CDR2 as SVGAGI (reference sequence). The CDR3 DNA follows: TGTGCCAGCAGCCCAACCGGGACACCAGGGGACGAGCAGTACTTC. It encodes CASSPTGTPGDEQYF.

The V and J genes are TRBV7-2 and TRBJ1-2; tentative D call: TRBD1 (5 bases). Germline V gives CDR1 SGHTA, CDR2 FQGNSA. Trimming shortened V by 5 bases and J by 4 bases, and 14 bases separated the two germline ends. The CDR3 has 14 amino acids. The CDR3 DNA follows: TGTGCCAGCAGCAGACGACAGCAACCCTATGGCTACACCTTC. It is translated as CASSRRQQPYGYTF.

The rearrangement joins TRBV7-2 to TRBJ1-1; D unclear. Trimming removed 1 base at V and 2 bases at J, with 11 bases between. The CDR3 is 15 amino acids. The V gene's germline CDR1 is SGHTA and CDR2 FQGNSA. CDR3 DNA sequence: TGTGCCAGCAGCTTAGTTACGGGTTCTAACACTGAAGCTTTCTTT. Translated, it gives CASSLVTGSNTEAFF. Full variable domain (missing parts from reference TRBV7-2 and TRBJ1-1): GAGVSQSPSNKVTEKGKDVELRCDPISGHTALYWYRQSLGQGLEFLIYFQGNSAPDKSGLPSDRFSAERTGGSVSTLTIQRTQQEDSAVYLCASSLVTGSNTEAFFGQGTRLTVV.

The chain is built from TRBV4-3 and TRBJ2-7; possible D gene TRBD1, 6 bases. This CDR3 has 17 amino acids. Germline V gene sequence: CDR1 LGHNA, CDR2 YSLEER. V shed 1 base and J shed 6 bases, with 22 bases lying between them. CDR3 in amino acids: CASSQVPRAGVRVEQYF. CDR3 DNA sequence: TGCGCCAGCAGCCAAGTCCCCCGGGCAGGGGTCCGGGTCGAGCAGTACTTC.

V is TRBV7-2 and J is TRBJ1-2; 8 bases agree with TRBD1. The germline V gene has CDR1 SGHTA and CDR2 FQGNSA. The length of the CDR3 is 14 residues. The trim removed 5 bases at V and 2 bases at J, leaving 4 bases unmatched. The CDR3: CASSPRQGNYGYTF. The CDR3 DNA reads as TGTGCCAGCAGCCCCCGACAGGGGAACTATGGCTACACCTTC.

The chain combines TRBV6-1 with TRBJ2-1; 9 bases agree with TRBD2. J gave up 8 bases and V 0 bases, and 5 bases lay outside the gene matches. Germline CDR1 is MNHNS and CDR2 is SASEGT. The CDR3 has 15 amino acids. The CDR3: CASSEASGSFDEQFF. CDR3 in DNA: TGTGCCAGCAGTGAAGCTAGCGGGAGTTTTGATGAGCAGTTCTTC.

CDR3 protein: CASSLGQTYEQYF. The CDR3, as DNA: TGTGCCAGCAGTTTAGGGCAGACCTACGAGCAGTACTTC. This chain connects TRBV27 to TRBJ2-7, with D hard to call. The CDR3 has 13 residues. Deletions cut 2 bases from V and 2 bases from J, with 7 bases between. Germline assignment: CDR1 MNHEY and CDR2 SMNVEV (reference sequence).

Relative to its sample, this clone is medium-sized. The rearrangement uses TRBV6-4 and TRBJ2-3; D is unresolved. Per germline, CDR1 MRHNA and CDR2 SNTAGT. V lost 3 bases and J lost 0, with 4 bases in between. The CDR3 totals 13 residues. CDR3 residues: CASSERSTDTQYF. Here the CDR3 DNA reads TGTGCCAGCAGTGAGCGGAGCACAGATACGCAGTATTTT.

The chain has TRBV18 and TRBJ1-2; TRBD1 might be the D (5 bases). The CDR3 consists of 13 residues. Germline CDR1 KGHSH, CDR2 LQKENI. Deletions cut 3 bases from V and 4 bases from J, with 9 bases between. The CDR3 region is CASSPGQTYGYTF. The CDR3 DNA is TGTGCCAGCTCACCCGGACAAACCTATGGCTACACCTTC.

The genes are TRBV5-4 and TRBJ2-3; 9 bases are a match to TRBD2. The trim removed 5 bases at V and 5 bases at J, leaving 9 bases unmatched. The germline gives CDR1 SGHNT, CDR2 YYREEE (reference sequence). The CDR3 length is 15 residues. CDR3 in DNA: TGTGCCAGCAGAGCAAATAGCGGGAGCGTAGATACGCAGTATTTT. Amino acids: CASRANSGSVDTQYF.

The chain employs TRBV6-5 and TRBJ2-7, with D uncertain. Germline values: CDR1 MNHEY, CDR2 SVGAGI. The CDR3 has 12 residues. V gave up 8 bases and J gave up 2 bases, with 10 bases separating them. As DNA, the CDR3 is TGTGCCAGCGCCACTATCCCCTACGAGCAGTACTTC. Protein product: CASATIPYEQYF.

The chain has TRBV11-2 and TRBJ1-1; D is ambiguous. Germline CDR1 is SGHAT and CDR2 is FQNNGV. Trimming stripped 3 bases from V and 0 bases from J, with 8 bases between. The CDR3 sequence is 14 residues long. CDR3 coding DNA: TGTGCCAGCAGCTTTGCGGGGATGAACACTGAAGCTTTCTTT. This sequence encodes CASSFAGMNTEAFF.

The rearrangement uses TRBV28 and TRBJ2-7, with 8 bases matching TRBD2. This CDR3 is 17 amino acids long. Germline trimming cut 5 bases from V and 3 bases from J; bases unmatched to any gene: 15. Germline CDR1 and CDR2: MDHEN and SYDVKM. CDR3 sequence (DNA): TGTGCCAGCAGTGCCCTCATTAAGGAGCGGGGGCACTACGAGCAGTACTTC. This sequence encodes CASSALIKERGHYEQYF. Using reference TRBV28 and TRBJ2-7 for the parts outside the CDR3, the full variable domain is DVKVTQSSRYLVKRTGEKVFLECVQDMDHENMFWYRQDPGLGLRLIYFSYDVKMKEKGDIPEGYSVSREKKERFSLILESASTNQTSMYLCASSALIKERGHYEQYFGPGTRLTVT.

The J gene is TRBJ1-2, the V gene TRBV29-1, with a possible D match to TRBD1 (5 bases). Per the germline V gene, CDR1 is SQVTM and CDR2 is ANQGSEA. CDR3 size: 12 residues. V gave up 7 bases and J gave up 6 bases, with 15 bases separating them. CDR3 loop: CSAMTPRDGYTF. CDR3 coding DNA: TGCAGCGCCATGACACCCAGGGATGGCTACACCTTC.

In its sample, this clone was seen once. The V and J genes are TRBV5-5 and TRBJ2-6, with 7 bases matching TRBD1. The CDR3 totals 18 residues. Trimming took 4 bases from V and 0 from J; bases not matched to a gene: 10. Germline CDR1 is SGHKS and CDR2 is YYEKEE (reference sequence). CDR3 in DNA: TGTGCCAGCAGCGCCTACAGGGGACCTAGCTCTGGGGCCAACGTCCTGACTTTC. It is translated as CASSAYRGPSSGANVLTF.

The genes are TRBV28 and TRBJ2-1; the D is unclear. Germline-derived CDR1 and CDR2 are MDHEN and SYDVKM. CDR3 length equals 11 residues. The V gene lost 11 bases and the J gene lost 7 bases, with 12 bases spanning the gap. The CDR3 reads CASEAWNEQFF. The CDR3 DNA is TGTGCCTCCGAGGCGTGGAATGAGCAGTTCTTC.

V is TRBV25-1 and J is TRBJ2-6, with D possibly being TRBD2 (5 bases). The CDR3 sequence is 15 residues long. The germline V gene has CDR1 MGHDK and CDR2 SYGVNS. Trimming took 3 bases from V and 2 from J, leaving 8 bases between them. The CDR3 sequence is CASSDEGTGANVLTF. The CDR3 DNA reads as TGTGCCAGCAGTGATGAGGGAACTGGGGCCAACGTCCTGACTTTC.

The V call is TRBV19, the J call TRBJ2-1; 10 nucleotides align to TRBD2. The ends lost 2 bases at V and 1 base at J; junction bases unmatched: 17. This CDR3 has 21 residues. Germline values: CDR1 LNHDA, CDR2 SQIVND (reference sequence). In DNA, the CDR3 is TGTGCCAGTAGTATAATACCCACACGCAGCGGGAGGGCCGTTTCCTACAATGAGCAGTTCTTC. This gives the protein CASSIIPTRSGRAVSYNEQFF.